These 16 T cell receptor beta chains were sequenced from one sample in a study of cytomegalovirus exposure and HLA in healthy donors. Data came from immunoSEQ multiplex PCR; TCRdb stores just in-frame clones and leaves some out. Seen here are 150,000 or so clones, 84% observed once, and the top ten hold roughly 10%. Source material: PBMCs. Every receptor here comes from a man between 25 and 39 years old in good health and CMV-seropositive.

The chain employs TRBV7-2 and TRBJ2-1; the match to TRBD2 covers 12 bases. The CDR3 spans 18 residues. V dropped 3 bases and J dropped 7; count of bases not matched to a gene: 13. Germline CDR1 and CDR2: SGHTA and FQGNSA. As DNA, the CDR3 is TGTGCCAGCAGCTTGCTAGCGGGGGGGCCCCGAACGAGGAATGAGCAGTTCTTC. This codes for CASSLLAGGPRTRNEQFF.

The chain recombines TRBV6-4 with TRBJ2-3, with a possible D match to TRBD1 (6 bases). The CDR3 has 16 amino acids. V was cut by 0 bases and J by 0 bases, with 10 bases left in between. The V gene's germline CDR1 is MRHNA and CDR2 SNTAGT. The DNA for the CDR3 is TGTGCCAGCAGTGACTCGGAGCAGGGGAGCACAGATACGCAGTATTTT. This translates into CASSDSEQGSTDTQYF.

The chain has TRBV5-1 and TRBJ1-1; a possible D gene is TRBD1 (5 bases). Germline CDR1 reads SGHRS; CDR2 reads YFSETQ. This CDR3 spans 14 amino acids. V was trimmed by 2 bases and J by 4 bases, leaving 12 bases between them. The DNA of the CDR3 is TGCGCCAGCAGCTTCGGGAGAGGGACCACTGAAGCTTTCTTT. Translating gives CASSFGRGTTEAFF.

The chain couples TRBV28 to TRBJ2-7, with 9 nucleotides matching TRBD2. CDR3 length: 13 residues. Germline V gene data show CDR1 as MDHEN and CDR2 as SYDVKM. Losses at the gene ends were 6 bases for V and 0 bases for J; bases not matched to a gene: 0. The CDR3 DNA reads TGTGCCAGCAGGACTAGCGGCTCCTACGAGCAGTACTTC. Protein sequence: CASRTSGSYEQYF.

The chain uses TRBV5-6 and TRBJ2-1; D possibly corresponds to TRBD1 (6 bases). This CDR3 spans 12 amino acids. V lost 4 bases and J 7 bases, leaving 9 bases between the germline ends. Germline CDR1 and CDR2: SGHDT and YYEEEE. The chain's CDR3 is CASSPQGNEQFF. Written as DNA, the CDR3 is TGTGCCAGCAGCCCACAGGGAAATGAGCAGTTCTTC.

The rearrangement links TRBV5-1 to TRBJ2-6; TRBD2 matches 11 bases. This CDR3 is built from 18 residues. Germline values: CDR1 SGHRS, CDR2 YFSETQ. With V trimmed by 4 bases and J by 2 bases, 8 bases remained unmatched. The CDR3 DNA reads as TGCGCCAGCAGCCCATTAGCGGGAGGGCCAGCTGGGGCCAACGTCCTGACTTTC. This sequence encodes CASSPLAGGPAGANVLTF. Combining the CDR3 with reference TRBV5-1 and TRBJ2-6 gives the whole variable domain KAGVTQTPRYLIKTRGQQVTLSCSPISGHRSVSWYQQTPGQGLQFLFEYFSETQRNKGNFPGRFSGRQFSNSRSEMNVSTLELGDSALYLCASSPLAGGPAGANVLTFGAGSRLTVL.

This chain connects TRBV29-1 to TRBJ1-4; perhaps TRBD1 as D (5 bases). Germline CDR1 reads SQVTM; CDR2 reads ANQGSEA. Trimming removed 4 bases from V and 5 bases from J, with 14 bases in between. This CDR3 is built from 14 residues. Here the CDR3 DNA reads TGCAGCGTTGTGGGGGGAGGGTTCAATGAAAAACTGTTTTTT. It is translated as CSVVGGGFNEKLFF.

The table lists this clone with a count of one. The rearrangement links TRBV19 to TRBJ2-7, with 7 bases fitting TRBD2. Germline trimming cut 6 bases from V and 1 base from J; bases unmatched to any gene: 6. The CDR3 consists of 14 residues. From germline, CDR1 is LNHDA and CDR2 SQIVND (reference sequence). The CDR3 sequence: CASRVSSGSYEQYF. The CDR3 nucleotides are TGTGCCAGTAGGGTCTCTAGCGGTTCCTACGAGCAGTACTTC.

The chain uses TRBV5-6 and TRBJ2-7; a weak D match, TRBD1 (5 bases). This CDR3 is 14 amino acids long. Deletions cut 1 base from V and 2 bases from J, with 10 bases between. The V gene's germline CDR1 is SGHDT and CDR2 YYEEEE. The CDR3 region has the DNA TGTGCCAGCAGCTTGCTGGACACCACCTACGAGCAGTACTTC. Encoded protein: CASSLLDTTYEQYF.

This clone was recorded once. The chain is built from TRBV5-8 and TRBJ1-5, with 9 bases identical to TRBD1. This CDR3 comprises 20 residues. Germline lookup yields CDR1 SGHTS and CDR2 YDEGEE. V was clipped by 0 bases and J by 2 bases; unmatched bases: 15. The CDR3 spells CASSLDLWDRESDGNQPQHF. CDR3 in DNA: TGTGCCAGCAGCTTGGACTTATGGGACAGGGAGTCGGATGGCAATCAGCCCCAGCATTTT.

The CDR3 bases are TGTGCCAGCACCCCCGGAGGGTTCCGACAGTTCACAGATACGCAGTATTTT. As protein: CASTPGGFRQFTDTQYF. The chain combines TRBV13 with TRBJ2-3, with a weak D call TRBD2 (6 bases). Trimming removed 7 bases from V and 2 bases from J, with 22 bases in between. Germline lookup yields CDR1 PRHDT and CDR2 FYEKMQ (reference sequence). The CDR3 extends over 17 amino acids.

J is TRBJ2-5 and V is TRBV7-2, with D uncertain. Trimming cost V 0 bases and J 3 bases, with 5 bases left between them. The germline gives CDR1 SGHTA, CDR2 FQGNSA. The CDR3 extends over 13 amino acids. The CDR3 loop reads CASSLAREETQYF. CDR3 DNA sequence: TGTGCCAGCAGCTTAGCCCGGGAAGAGACCCAGTACTTC.

The V gene is TRBV9, the J gene TRBJ2-7, with 15 bases aligning to TRBD2. The CDR3 runs 15 residues. Per germline, CDR1 SGDLS and CDR2 YYNGEE. The V gene end was trimmed by 4 bases and the J gene end by 4 bases; junction bases not matched to a gene: 3. CDR3 sequence (DNA): TGTGCCAGCAGCACAGGACTAGCGGGAGGGTACGAGCAGTACTTC. Residues: CASSTGLAGGYEQYF.

CDR3 in amino acids: CASSPGSYNEQFF. In DNA, the CDR3 is TGTGCCAGCAGCCCCGGCTCCTACAATGAGCAGTTCTTC. This rearrangement joins TRBV5-4 to TRBJ2-1; D unclear. Germline CDR1 is SGHNT and CDR2 is YYREEE (reference sequence). The CDR3 covers 13 residues. V lost 4 bases, J lost 0 bases, and 5 bases lay in between. Looking up the rest from reference TRBV5-4 and TRBJ2-1 gives the full variable domain: ETGVTQSPTHLIKTRGQQVTLRCSSQSGHNTVSWYQQALGQGPQFIFQYYREEENGRGNFPPRFSGLQFPNYSSELNVNALELDDSALYLCASSPGSYNEQFFGPGTRLTVL.

The chain employs TRBV4-3 and TRBJ1-1; D gene uncertain. The CDR3 length is 15 residues. Trimming cost V 0 bases and J 4 bases, with 12 bases left between them. CDR1 and CDR2 from the germline V gene are LGHNA and YSLEER. The CDR3 region has the DNA TGCGCCAGCAGCCAAGAGGAGATTGGGTTCACTGAAGCTTTCTTT. Translated, it gives CASSQEEIGFTEAFF.

The CDR3 region is CASSQVPGQGTRDTQYF. The CDR3 DNA reads TGTGCCAGCAGCCAAGTACCTGGACAGGGGACGAGAGATACGCAGTATTTT. The genes are TRBV4-2 and TRBJ2-3; 9 positions agree with TRBD1. Per the germline V gene, CDR1 is LGHNA and CDR2 is YNFKEQ. Trimming at V came to 1 base and at J to 5 bases, leaving 10 bases not matched to a gene. The CDR3 consists of 17 residues.